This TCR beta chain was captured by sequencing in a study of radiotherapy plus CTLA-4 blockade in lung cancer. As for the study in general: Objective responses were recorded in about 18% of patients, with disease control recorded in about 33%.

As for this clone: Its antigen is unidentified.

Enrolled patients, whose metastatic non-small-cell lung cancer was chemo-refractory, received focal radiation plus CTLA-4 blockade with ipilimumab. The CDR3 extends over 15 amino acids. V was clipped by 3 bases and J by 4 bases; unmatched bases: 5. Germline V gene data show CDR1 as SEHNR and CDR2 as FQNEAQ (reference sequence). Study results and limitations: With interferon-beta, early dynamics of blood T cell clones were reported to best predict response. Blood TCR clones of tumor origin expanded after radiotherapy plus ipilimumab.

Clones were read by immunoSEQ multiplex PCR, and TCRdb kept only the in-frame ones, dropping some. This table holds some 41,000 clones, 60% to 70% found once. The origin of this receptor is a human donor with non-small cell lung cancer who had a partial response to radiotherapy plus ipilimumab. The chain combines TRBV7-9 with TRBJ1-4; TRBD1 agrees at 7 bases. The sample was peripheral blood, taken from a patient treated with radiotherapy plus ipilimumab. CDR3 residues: CASSLGGQSNEKLFF. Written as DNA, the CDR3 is TGTGCCAGCAGCTTGGGGGGACAGAGTAATGAAAAACTGTTTTTT.